The clone carrying this T cell receptor beta chain showed up just a few times. The sample is drawn from a study of blood T cell repertoires in COVID-19. Overall study: From T cells, B-cell-depleted T cells, or PBMCs came the material, which was cDNA or gDNA.

V lost 3 bases and J 6 bases, leaving 18 bases between the germline ends. This CDR3 comprises 16 residues. Per germline, CDR1 MDHEN and CDR2 SYDVKM. In the original analysis: Estimation of nucleated cell counts was performed using reference gene primer amplification. The data were produced by immunoSEQ multiplex PCR, yet TCRdb's version contains in-frame clones alone and is incomplete. That table is the source of V, J and clone size, and D and trimming were worked out from the DNA. The sample has roughly 150,000 clones; roughly 84% are singletons. The TCR sequence derives from a man aged 60 to 69 who had recovered from COVID-19. The sequenced material came from PBMCs or T cells enriched from blood (not recorded which). The chain couples TRBV28 to TRBJ1-3; D possibly corresponds to TRBD1 (6 bases). CDR3 loop: CASSLQGRLRKNTIYF. CDR3 sequence (DNA): TGTGCCAGCAGTTTGCAGGGGCGGTTGAGAAAAAACACCATATATTTT.